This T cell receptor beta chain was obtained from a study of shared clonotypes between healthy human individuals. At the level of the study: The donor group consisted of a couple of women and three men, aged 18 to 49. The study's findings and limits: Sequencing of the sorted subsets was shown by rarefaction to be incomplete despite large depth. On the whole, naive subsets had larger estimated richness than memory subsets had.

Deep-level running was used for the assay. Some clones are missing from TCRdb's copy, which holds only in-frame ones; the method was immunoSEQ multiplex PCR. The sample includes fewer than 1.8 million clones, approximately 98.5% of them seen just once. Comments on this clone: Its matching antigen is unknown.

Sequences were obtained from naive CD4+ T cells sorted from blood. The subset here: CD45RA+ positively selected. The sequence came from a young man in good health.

The CDR3 here is CASTRGSGAGEQFF. Written as DNA, the CDR3 is TGTGCCAGCACCCGAGGGTCAGGGGCTGGAGAGCAGTTCTTC. The chain recombines TRBV5-4 with TRBJ2-1, with D tentatively TRBD1 (6 bases). CDR1 SGHNT and CDR2 YYREEE come from the germline V gene (reference sequence). V was trimmed by 6 bases and J by 10 bases, leaving 20 bases between them. The CDR3 has 14 residues.